The 16 T cell receptor beta chains in this list originate from one sample, sequenced in a study of T and B cells in COVID-19 patients. TRB rearrangements were amplified by multiplex PCR with BIOMED2 TRB-A/B primers. TCRdb analysed the multiplex PCR reads with MiXCR anew, one entry per CDR3 protein. The top ten hold over 3.5% of the sample, which has about 7,000 distinct CDR3 sequences, approximately 22% seen once. Each TRB amplification used roughly 220-550 ng of genomic DNA from blood. The sequencing input was blood. The receptors stem from a human donor who had recovered from COVID-19.

By proportion, this clonotype is medium-sized (0.01 to 0.1%). CDR3 in amino acids: CASSILGLAGDEQFF. The CDR3 DNA is TGTGCCAGTAGTATATTGGGACTAGCGGGGGATGAGCAGTTCTTC. The rearrangement links TRBV19 to TRBJ2-1, with 14 bases aligning to TRBD2. Germline loops: CDR1 LNHDA, CDR2 SQIVND (reference sequence). The CDR3 spans 15 residues. V lost 2 bases, J lost 8 bases, and 2 bases stayed unmatched.

There are many counts of this clonotype. The V and J genes are TRBV18 and TRBJ1-5; D is unclear. V gave up 3 bases and J gave up 3 bases, with 9 bases separating them. This CDR3 is built from 14 residues. Germline V lookup: CDR1 KGHSH, CDR2 LQKENI. The CDR3 coding sequence is TGTGCCAGCTCACCGAGCGGCTTCAATCAGCCCCAGCATTTT. This encodes CASSPSGFNQPQHF.

This clonotype is medium-sized (0.01 to 0.1%). V usage is TRBV6-5 and J usage is TRBJ1-5; TRBD1 matches 8 bases. Germline CDR1 MNHEY, CDR2 SVGAGI. Unmatched junction bases numbered 13, after V lost 6 bases and J lost 6 bases. CDR3 length equals 16 residues. CDR3 residues: CASSPWGGDRGQPQHF. The CDR3 nucleotides read TGTGCCAGCAGCCCCTGGGGGGGAGACAGGGGTCAGCCCCAGCATTTT.

A few counts support this clonotype. The chain links TRBV6-1 to TRBJ1-5, with TRBD1 matching over 7 bases. J lost 5 bases, V lost 8 bases, and 3 bases had no gene match. The CDR3 extends over 12 amino acids. Germline V gene lookup returns CDR1 MNHNS and CDR2 SASEGT. In DNA form, the CDR3 reads TGTGCCAGCGCCAGGGGGTATCAGCCCCAGCATTTT. The encoded protein is CASARGYQPQHF.

To note about this clonotype: A much larger clone sits a single nucleotide away, making a read error possible. The chain joins TRBV10-3 to TRBJ2-2; unclear D gene. CDR3 length: 12 residues. Per the germline V gene, CDR1 is ENHRY and CDR2 is SYGVKD. Trimming pared 7 bases from V and 6 bases from J, leaving 9 bases between. The CDR3 nucleotides read TGTGCCATCACGGACGGGTCCGGGGAGCTGTTTTTT. It specifies CAITDGSGELFF.

In this sample, this clonotype turned up a few times. The V and J genes are TRBV12-3 or TRBV12-4 and TRBJ2-6, with a possible D match to TRBD2 (6 bases). The length of the CDR3 is 17 residues. V lost 6 bases and J lost 0, with 15 bases in between. CDR3 loop: CASSGGQVSSGANVLTF. In DNA form, the CDR3 reads TGTGCCAGCAGCGGAGGGCAGGTGAGCTCTGGGGCCAACGTCCTGACTTTC.

As to this clonotype: Being one base from a much bigger clone, this may be a read error. The rearrangement uses TRBV11-2 and TRBJ1-2, with D perhaps matching TRBD1 (5 bases). Germline loops: CDR1 SGHAT, CDR2 FQNNGV. The CDR3 runs 16 residues. Trimming shortened V by 3 bases and J by 5 bases, and 19 bases separated the two germline ends. CDR3 amino acids: CASSLAPDKREYGYTF. In nucleotides, the CDR3 is TGTGCCAGCAGCTTGGCCCCGGACAAACGGGAATATGGCTACACCTTC.

By share, this clonotype ranks as medium-sized (0.01 to 0.1%). The chain carries TRBV29-1 and TRBJ1-2, with 9 bases matching TRBD1. This CDR3 contains 12 residues. The V gene end was trimmed by 7 bases and the J gene end by 8 bases; junction bases not matched to a gene: 8. Germline V lookup: CDR1 SQVTM, CDR2 ANQGSEA. The DNA of the CDR3 is TGCAGCGCTGGGACAGGGCATGAAGGCTACACCTTC. This codes for CSAGTGHEGYTF.

This chain connects TRBV20-1 to TRBJ2-3; TRBD2 matches 13 bases. The CDR3 has 18 residues. The trim removed 0 bases at V and 5 bases at J, leaving 11 bases unmatched. Germline assignment: CDR1 DFQATT and CDR2 SNEGSKA (reference sequence). CDR3 sequence (DNA): TGCAGTGCTAGAGATAGTGGGTTGACTAGCGGGGGGATAGATACGCAGTATTTT. Amino acids: CSARDSGLTSGGIDTQYF.

This chain connects TRBV20-1 to TRBJ2-7, with 9 bases aligning to TRBD2. The trim removed 3 bases at V and 3 bases at J, leaving 9 bases unmatched. The CDR3 contains 15 residues. Germline CDR1 DFQATT, CDR2 SNEGSKA (reference sequence). CDR3 DNA: TGCAGTGCTAGTCGGGGTGCTAGCGGGAACTACGAGCAGTACTTC. It encodes CSASRGASGNYEQYF.

This clonotype was detected only a few times. The rearrangement joins TRBV12-3 or TRBV12-4 to TRBJ1-2; unclear D gene. The CDR3 is 14 residues long. Trimming cost V 4 bases and J 4 bases, with 13 bases left between them. CDR3 bases: TGTGCCAGCAGTTGGGCCTTCTTTGGCTATGGCTACACCTTC. It is translated as CASSWAFFGYGYTF.

Only a few counts were recorded for this clonotype. This chain joins TRBV5-1 and TRBJ1-2, with D unresolved. V lost 4 bases to trimming and J lost 11 bases, with 21 bases between them. CDR3 length equals 14 residues. CDR1 is SGHRS, CDR2 YFSETQ, per germline. The CDR3 spells CASSPQTATLQYTF. CDR3 bases: TGCGCCAGCAGCCCGCAGACGGCGACTCTTCAATACACCTTC. The full variable domain, in which reference TRBV5-1 and TRBJ1-2 provide the parts outside the CDR3, is KAGVTQTPRYLIKTRGQQVTLSCSPISGHRSVSWYQQTPGQGLQFLFEYFSETQRNKGNFPGRFSGRQFSNSRSEMNVSTLELGDSALYLCASSPQTATLQYTFGSGTRLTVV.

In this sample, this clonotype is medium-sized. The rearrangement links TRBV29-1 to TRBJ1-2; D is perhaps TRBD1 (5 bases). CDR1 and CDR2 (germline): SQVTM, ANQGSEA. V shed 6 bases and J shed 8 bases, with 13 bases lying between them. The CDR3 is 11 residues long. The CDR3 region has the DNA TGCAGCGTGGGACGGGCGGACGGCTACACCTTC. It specifies CSVGRADGYTF.

This clonotype is classed as medium-sized. The genes are TRBV11-1 and TRBJ2-7; 7 bases agree with TRBD2. This CDR3 contains 14 residues. The germline gives CDR1 SGHAT, CDR2 FQDESV (reference sequence). V was clipped by 5 bases and J by 3 bases; unmatched bases: 7. CDR3 sequence (DNA): TGTGCCAGCAGCCCAAGACTAGCAAGCTACGAGCAGTACTTC. It yields the protein CASSPRLASYEQYF. Filled out from reference TRBV11-1 and TRBJ2-7, the complete variable domain reads EAEVAQSPRYKITEKSQAVAFWCDPISGHATLYWYRQILGQGPELLVQFQDESVVDDSQLPKDRFSAERLKGVDSTLKIQPAELGDSAMYLCASSPRLASYEQYFGPGTRLTVT.

This clonotype is deemed medium-sized (0.01 to 0.1%). The chain has TRBV15 and TRBJ1-3; weak D call: TRBD1 (5 bases). Per the germline V gene, CDR1 is LNHNV and CDR2 is YYDKDF (reference sequence). Trimming left V 3 bases short and J 0 bases short, with 9 bases between. This CDR3 region has 15 residues. DNA of the CDR3: TGTGCCACCAGCAGTCCAGGGATCTCTGGAAACACCATATATTTT. This sequence encodes CATSSPGISGNTIYF.

By share, this clonotype ranks as medium-sized. This sequence joins TRBV6-6 and TRBJ2-3; maybe TRBD2 (7 bases). Germline V gene sequence: CDR1 MNHNY, CDR2 SVGAGI (reference sequence). CDR3 length: 17 amino acids. V lost 0 bases to trimming and J lost 0 bases, with 13 bases between them. The CDR3 loop reads CASSYSMGGLSTDTQYF. The CDR3 DNA reads as TGTGCCAGCAGTTACTCGATGGGGGGGCTTAGCACAGATACGCAGTATTTT.